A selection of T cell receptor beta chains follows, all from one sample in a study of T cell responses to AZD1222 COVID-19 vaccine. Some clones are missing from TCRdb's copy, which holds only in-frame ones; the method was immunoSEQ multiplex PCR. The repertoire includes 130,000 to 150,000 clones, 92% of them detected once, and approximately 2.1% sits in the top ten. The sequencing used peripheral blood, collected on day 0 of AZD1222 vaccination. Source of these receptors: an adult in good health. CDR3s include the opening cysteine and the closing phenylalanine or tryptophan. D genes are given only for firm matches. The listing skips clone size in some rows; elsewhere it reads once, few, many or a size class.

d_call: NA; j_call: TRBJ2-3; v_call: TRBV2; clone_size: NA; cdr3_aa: CACCPGAGTDTQYF
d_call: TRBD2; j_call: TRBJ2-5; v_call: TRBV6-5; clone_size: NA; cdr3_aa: CASSSPRTSGDETQYF
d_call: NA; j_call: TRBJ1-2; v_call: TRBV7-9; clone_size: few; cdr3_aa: CASRATEDGYYGYTF
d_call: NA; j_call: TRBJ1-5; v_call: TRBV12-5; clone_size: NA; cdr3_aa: CASGPPRAISNQPQHF
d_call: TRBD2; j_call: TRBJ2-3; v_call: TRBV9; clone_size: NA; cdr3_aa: CASSVLAGAADTQYF
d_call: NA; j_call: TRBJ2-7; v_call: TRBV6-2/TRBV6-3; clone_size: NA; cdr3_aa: CASSYSSNDYEQYF
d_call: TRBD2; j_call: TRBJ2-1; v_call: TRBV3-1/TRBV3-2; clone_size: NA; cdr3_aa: CASSHWGLAVYNEQFF
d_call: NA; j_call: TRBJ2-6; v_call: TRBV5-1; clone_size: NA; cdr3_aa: CASSLAVRTQGGSGANVLTF
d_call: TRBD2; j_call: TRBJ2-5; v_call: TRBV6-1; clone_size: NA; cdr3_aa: CASSEVLAGGAETQYF
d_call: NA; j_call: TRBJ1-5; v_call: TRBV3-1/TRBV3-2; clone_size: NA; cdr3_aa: CASSQVANQPQHF
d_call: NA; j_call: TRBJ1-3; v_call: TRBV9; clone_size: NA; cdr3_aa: CASSVVRGRSGNTIYF
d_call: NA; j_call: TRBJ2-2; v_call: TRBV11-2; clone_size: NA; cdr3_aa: CASSLAIGELFF
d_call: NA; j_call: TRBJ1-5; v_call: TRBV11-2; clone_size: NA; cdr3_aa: CASSLEVNQPQHF
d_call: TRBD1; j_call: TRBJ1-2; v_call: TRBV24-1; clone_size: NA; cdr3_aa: CATRPRTGLSGYTF
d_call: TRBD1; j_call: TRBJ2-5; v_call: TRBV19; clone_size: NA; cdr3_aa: CASRPLAGTGGAETQYF
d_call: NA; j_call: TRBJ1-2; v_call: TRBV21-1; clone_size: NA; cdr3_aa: CASSAGQGNYGYTF
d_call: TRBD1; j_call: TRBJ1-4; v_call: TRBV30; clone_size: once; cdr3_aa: CAWSRGTVATNEKLFF
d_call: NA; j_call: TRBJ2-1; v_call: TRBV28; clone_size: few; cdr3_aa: CASSTRRRGGHNEQFF
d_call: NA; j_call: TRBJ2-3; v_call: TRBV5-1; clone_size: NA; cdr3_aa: CASSEGRYTDTQYF
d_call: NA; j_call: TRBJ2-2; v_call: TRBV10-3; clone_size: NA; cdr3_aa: CATAGSRTGELFF
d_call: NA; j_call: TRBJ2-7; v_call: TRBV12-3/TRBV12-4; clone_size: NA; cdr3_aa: CASSLETRGGDF
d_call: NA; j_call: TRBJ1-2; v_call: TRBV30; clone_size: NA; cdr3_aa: CAWSVGVGYTF
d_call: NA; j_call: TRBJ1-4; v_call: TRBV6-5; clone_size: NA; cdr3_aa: CASSYHRGGEKLFF
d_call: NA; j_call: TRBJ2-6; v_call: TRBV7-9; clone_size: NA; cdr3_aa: CASSLFRGSLISGANVLTF
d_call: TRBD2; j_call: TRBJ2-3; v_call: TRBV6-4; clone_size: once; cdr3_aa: CASSENSGGAEGGSDTQYF
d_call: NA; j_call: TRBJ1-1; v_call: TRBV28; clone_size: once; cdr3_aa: CASVFGVFTNTEAFF
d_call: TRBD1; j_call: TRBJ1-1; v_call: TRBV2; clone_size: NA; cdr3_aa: CASKPGQGNTEAFF
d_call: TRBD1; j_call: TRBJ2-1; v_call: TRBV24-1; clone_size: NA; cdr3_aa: CATSDTTGAAYNEQFF
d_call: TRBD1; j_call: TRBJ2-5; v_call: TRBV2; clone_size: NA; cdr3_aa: CASIDRGTETQYF
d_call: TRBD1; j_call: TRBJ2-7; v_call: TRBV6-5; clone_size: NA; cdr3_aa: CASSRFLQGPYEQYF
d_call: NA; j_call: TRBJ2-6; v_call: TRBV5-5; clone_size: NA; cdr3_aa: CASSFSERAGANVLTF
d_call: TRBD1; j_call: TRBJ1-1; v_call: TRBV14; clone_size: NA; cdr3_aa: CASRPGTGLGEAFF
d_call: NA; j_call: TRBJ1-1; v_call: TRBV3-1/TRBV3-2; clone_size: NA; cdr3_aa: CASSQVQNTEAFF
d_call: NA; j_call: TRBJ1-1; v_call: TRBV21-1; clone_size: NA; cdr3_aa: CASSNDQGRNTEAFF